The 26 T cell receptor beta chains presented below share a single source sample, sequenced in a study of blood T cells in healthy people across ages. Primers used in a second PCR of roughly 6 to 12 cycles were a sample-barcoded 5' primer and a J-beta primer mix. TCRdb independently ran MiXCR on the 5' RACE reads; one entry per CDR3 protein. The sample lists over 300,000 distinct CDR3 sequences, about 49% seen once, with 45% to 55% in the top ten. The sequencing input was blood. Every receptor here comes from a man in his 60s in good health.

This chain uses TRBV6-6 with TRBJ2-3; 7 nucleotides agree with TRBD1. The V gene's germline CDR1 is MNHNY and CDR2 SVGAGI (reference sequence). The CDR3 is 12 amino acids. The CDR3 is CAGQDSTDTQYF. The CDR3 DNA reads as TGTGCAGGACAGGACTCCACAGATACGCAGTATTTT.

This rearrangement joins TRBV19 to TRBJ1-2, with a weak D call TRBD1 (5 bases). CDR1 is LNHDA and CDR2 is SQIVND in the germline V gene (reference sequence). V lost 8 bases, J lost 6 bases, and 13 bases lay in between. The CDR3 is made up of 12 amino acids. CDR3 sequence reads: CASFGTANGYTF. As DNA, the CDR3 is TGTGCCAGTTTCGGGACGGCGAATGGCTACACCTTC.

J is TRBJ1-5 and V is TRBV6-6; weak D call: TRBD1 (5 bases). Trimming removed 8 bases from V and 1 base from J, with 12 bases in between. CDR3 length equals 14 residues. CDR1 is MNHNY, CDR2 SVGAGI, per germline (reference sequence). As DNA, the CDR3 is TGTGCCAGCTGTGAGGCAGGGAGCAATCAGCCCCAGCATTTT. Translating it yields CASCEAGSNQPQHF.

This clonotype has only a few counts. V gene TRBV7-6 combines with J gene TRBJ2-1, with 7 positions matching TRBD1. The CDR3 has 15 residues. V was clipped by 2 bases and J by 3 bases; unmatched bases: 4. Germline loops: CDR1 SGHVS, CDR2 FNYEAQ. The CDR3 DNA is TGTGCCAGCAGCTTATCCCGACAGGGCTACAATGAGCAGTTCTTC. The encoded protein is CASSLSRQGYNEQFF.

This clonotype appeared once. This rearrangement joins TRBV28 to TRBJ2-5, with D tentatively TRBD2 (6 bases). Germline CDR1 is MDHEN and CDR2 is SYDVKM. The CDR3 has 13 amino acids. V was pared by 6 bases and J by 11 bases, with 19 bases between. The CDR3 DNA is TGTGCCAGCAGGGACTATGGCCTTTACGATCAGTACTTC. Translated: CASRDYGLYDQYF. Variable domain in full (rest from reference TRBV28 and TRBJ2-5): DVKVTQSSRYLVKRTGEKVFLECVQDMDHENMFWYRQDPGLGLRLIYFSYDVKMKEKGDIPEGYSVSREKKERFSLILESASTNQTSMYLCASRDYGLYDQYFGPGTRLLVL.

The chain uses TRBV4-2 and TRBJ2-5, with 8 bases aligning to TRBD2. This CDR3 is 16 amino acids long. Germline CDR1 reads LGHNA; CDR2 reads YNFKEQ. The V and J ends lost 4 bases and 2 bases, in that order; junction bases with no gene match: 9. Here the CDR3 DNA reads TGTGCCAGCAGCCGACTTGGGGCGGGGGGTCAAGAGACCCAGTACTTC. It specifies CASSRLGAGGQETQYF.

The chain uses TRBV5-1 and TRBJ2-7; D unresolved. Germline loops: CDR1 SGHRS, CDR2 YFSETQ. V was trimmed by 0 bases and J by 2 bases, leaving 9 bases between them. There are 14 residues in the CDR3. CDR3 coding DNA: TGCGCCAGCAGCTTGGCGGGCGCGGCCTACGAGCAGTACTTC. Encoded protein: CASSLAGAAYEQYF. The variable domain in full, completed from reference TRBV5-1 and TRBJ2-7, reads KAGVTQTPRYLIKTRGQQVTLSCSPISGHRSVSWYQQTPGQGLQFLFEYFSETQRNKGNFPGRFSGRQFSNSRSEMNVSTLELGDSALYLCASSLAGAAYEQYFGPGTRLTVT.

This clonotype was seen more than once but under ten times. The rearrangement links TRBV20-1 to TRBJ2-1; 8 positions match TRBD2. Germline assignment: CDR1 DFQATT and CDR2 SNEGSKA (reference sequence). The V gene end was trimmed by 1 base and the J gene end by 6 bases; junction bases not matched to a gene: 5. The CDR3 consists of 14 residues. CDR3 coding DNA: TGCAGTGCTAGAGCTCTAGCGGGTTTCAATGAGCAGTTCTTC. Protein product: CSARALAGFNEQFF.

V is TRBV10-3 and J is TRBJ2-7; D may be TRBD1 (6 bases). The ends were cut back, 8 bases at V and 6 bases at J, with 17 bases in the middle. CDR1 ENHRY and CDR2 SYGVKD come from the germline V gene. This CDR3 spans 13 amino acids. As DNA, the CDR3 is TGTGCCATCGGGGGCACAGGGTCGGGCGAGCAGTACTTC. It translates to CAIGGTGSGEQYF.

The rearrangement joins TRBV4-1 to TRBJ2-1; D call uncertain. Trimming took off 0 bases at V and 14 bases at J, with 8 bases between the two ends. The germline V gene has CDR1 MGHRA and CDR2 YSYEKL. This CDR3 is 11 amino acids long. Written as DNA, the CDR3 is TGCGCCAGCAGCCAAGAAACGAGAAAGTTCTTC. It codes for CASSQETRKFF.

The rearrangement links TRBV29-1 to TRBJ2-5, with 8 positions matching TRBD1. This CDR3 region has 15 residues. Germline V gene lookup returns CDR1 SQVTM and CDR2 ANQGSEA. With 6 bases clipped from V and 5 bases from J, the junction kept 14 bases outside the gene matches. The CDR3 region has the DNA TGCAGCGTGACCCGGACAGGGACGGGACACGAGACCCAGTACTTC. This codes for CSVTRTGTGHETQYF.

The V and J genes are TRBV29-1 and TRBJ1-2; TRBD1 matches 10 bases. Unmatched junction bases numbered 5, after V lost 3 bases and J lost 7 bases. Germline lookup yields CDR1 SQVTM and CDR2 ANQGSEA. This CDR3 region has 13 residues. The DNA for the CDR3 is TGCAGCGTTGATGGGGGACAGGGGCCTGGCTACACCTTC. It is translated as CSVDGGQGPGYTF. The full variable domain, with the rest looked up from reference TRBV29-1 and TRBJ1-2, is SAVISQKPSRDICQRGTSLTIQCQVDSQVTMMFWYRQQPGQSLTLIATANQGSEATYESGFVIDKFPISRPNLTFSTLTVSNMSPEDSSIYLCSVDGGQGPGYTFGSGTRLTVV.

The gene calls are TRBV10-3 and TRBJ2-7; TRBD1 matches 7 bases. This CDR3 contains 12 residues. Germline trimming cut 10 bases from V and 2 bases from J; bases unmatched to any gene: 5. Germline V gives CDR1 ENHRY, CDR2 SYGVKD. CDR3 nucleotides: TGTGCCACCTGGGACAGTCCCTACGAGCAGTACTTC. Translated, it gives CATWDSPYEQYF.

This rearrangement joins TRBV29-1 to TRBJ2-1; TRBD1 or TRBD2 may be the D gene (7 bases each). The CDR3 loop spans 14 amino acids. V was pared by 7 bases and J by 5 bases, with 18 bases between. Germline V gene sequence: CDR1 SQVTM, CDR2 ANQGSEA. The CDR3 loop reads CSGEGRGSHNEQFF. CDR3 nucleotides: TGCAGCGGGGAGGGCAGGGGGAGCCACAATGAGCAGTTCTTC.

This clonotype turned up a few times. This rearrangement joins TRBV25-1 to TRBJ2-7, with 9 bases fitting TRBD1. CDR1 and CDR2 (germline): MGHDK, SYGVNS. Trimming cost V 5 bases and J 5 bases; bases outside gene matches: 7. This CDR3 comprises 14 residues. CDR3: CASSPGQGFHEQYF. The CDR3 region has the DNA TGTGCCAGCAGTCCGGGACAGGGCTTTCACGAGCAGTACTTC.

The chain uses TRBV4-2 and TRBJ2-7; TRBD2 matches at 8 bases. The J call is doubtful: the DNA matches TRBJ2-5 better. CDR1 and CDR2 (germline): LGHNA, YNFKEQ. The length of the CDR3 is 15 residues. CDR3 region: CASSQVRGGTETQYF. In DNA form, the CDR3 reads TGTGCCAGCAGCCAAGTTCGGGGGGGCACGGAGACCCAGTACTTC.

V and J are TRBV5-1 and TRBJ1-1; 12 nucleotides line up with TRBD1. Trimming cost V 3 bases and J 6 bases; bases outside gene matches: 15. This CDR3 comprises 18 residues. Germline assignment: CDR1 SGHRS and CDR2 YFSETQ. This chain's CDR3 is CASSSGGDRGRSIPEAFF. The CDR3 coding sequence is TGCGCCAGCAGCTCCGGGGGGGACAGGGGGCGCTCGATTCCTGAAGCTTTCTTT.

The CDR3 nucleotides read TGCAGCGCCACGAGGGGGGCAGGGGGCGGCTACACCTTC. Its translation: CSATRGAGGGYTF. The chain couples TRBV29-1 to TRBJ1-2; 8 nucleotides line up with TRBD1. Germline V CDR1 and CDR2: SQVTM, ANQGSEA. The CDR3 extends over 13 amino acids. V dropped 7 bases and J dropped 8; count of bases not matched to a gene: 12.

The V gene is TRBV27, the J gene TRBJ2-5; TRBD2 aligns across 14 bases. V was clipped by 5 bases and J by 3 bases; unmatched bases: 20. The CDR3 consists of 21 residues. Germline assignment: CDR1 MNHEY and CDR2 SMNVEV (reference sequence). CDR3 coding DNA: TGTGCCAGCAGTGAATCCACCGGGACTAGCGGGAGTCTATTGTCCGAAGAGACCCAGTACTTC. Protein product: CASSESTGTSGSLLSEETQYF.

This clonotype was detected a few times. The rearrangement joins TRBV5-8 to TRBJ2-5; D tentatively fits TRBD1 or TRBD2 (5 bases each). V dropped 1 base and J dropped 9 bases, with 19 bases sitting between them. The germline V gene has CDR1 SGHTS and CDR2 YDEGEE. CDR3 length: 15 amino acids. The CDR3 sequence is CASSLLPRAGTAQYF. The CDR3 DNA follows: TGTGCCAGCAGCTTGCTACCCCGGGCAGGGACGGCCCAGTACTTC.

This clonotype was seen more than once but under ten times. The chain employs TRBV29-1 and TRBJ1-5, with D unclear. From germline, CDR1 is SQVTM and CDR2 ANQGSEA. The CDR3 runs 13 residues. The V end was cut by 8 bases, the J end by 2 bases, with 13 bases between. The CDR3 loop is CSSSEGGNQPQHF. The CDR3 nucleotides read TGCAGCTCCTCAGAGGGTGGCAATCAGCCCCAGCATTTT. The whole variable domain, remainder taken from reference TRBV29-1 and TRBJ1-5, is SAVISQKPSRDICQRGTSLTIQCQVDSQVTMMFWYRQQPGQSLTLIATANQGSEATYESGFVIDKFPISRPNLTFSTLTVSNMSPEDSSIYLCSSSEGGNQPQHFGDGTRLSIL.

The chain employs TRBV5-1 and TRBJ1-1; perhaps TRBD1 as D (5 bases). Trimming stripped 3 bases from V and 4 bases from J, with 13 bases between. Per the germline V gene, CDR1 is SGHRS and CDR2 is YFSETQ. The CDR3 is made up of 14 amino acids. CDR3 loop: CASSSTVLGTEAFF. The CDR3 DNA follows: TGCGCCAGCAGCTCGACAGTGCTAGGCACTGAAGCTTTCTTT.

In its sample, this clonotype was seen many times. A read error may account for a junction end that differs from germline. This chain uses TRBV7-3 with TRBJ2-3; D is uncertain. The CDR3 has 11 residues. From germline, CDR1 is SGHTA and CDR2 FQGTGA. The CDR3: CASSITDTQYF. DNA of the CDR3: TGTGCCAGCAGCATAACAGATACGCAGTATTTT.

The chain links TRBV29-1 to TRBJ2-7; perhaps D is TRBD1 or TRBD2 (6 bases each). V shed 4 bases and J shed 6 bases, with 16 bases lying between them. The CDR3 runs 13 residues. Per the germline V gene, CDR1 is SQVTM and CDR2 is ANQGSEA. CDR3 sequence reads: CSVVSGASTEQYF. The CDR3 nucleotides are TGCAGCGTTGTTTCGGGGGCCTCCACCGAGCAGTACTTC.

V gene TRBV30 combines with J gene TRBJ2-7; D may correspond to TRBD1 or TRBD2 (5 bases each). The V and J ends lost 4 bases and 0 bases respectively, with 13 bases between them. Germline loops: CDR1 GTSNPN, CDR2 SVGIG (reference sequence). The CDR3 is 14 amino acids. This CDR3 reads CAWTQAGSSYEQYF. As DNA, the CDR3 is TGTGCCTGGACCCAGGCAGGGAGCTCCTACGAGCAGTACTTC.

This clonotype was counted once. The chain employs TRBV7-2 and TRBJ2-1, with unresolved D. This CDR3 is built from 16 residues. Germline V gene data show CDR1 as SGHTA and CDR2 as FQGNSA. The germline V and J ends were trimmed by 1 base and 2 bases, with 12 bases remaining between them. The CDR3 DNA reads as TGTGCCAGCAGCTTAGAATTTAGTGTGGCCTACAATGAGCAGTTCTTC. Protein sequence: CASSLEFSVAYNEQFF.